These 6 T cell receptor beta chains originate from one sample sequenced in a study of blood T cell repertoires in COVID-19. TCRdb's copy holds only in-frame clones and misses some; the assay was immunoSEQ multiplex PCR. The sample holds a few hundred thousand clones, more than 75% seen once. Material: peripheral blood. All receptors derive from a woman in her 50s who had recovered from COVID-19.

The chain recombines TRBV6-6 with TRBJ1-2; D remains ambiguous. The ends were cut back, 4 bases at V and 8 bases at J, with 17 bases in the middle. Germline V gene data show CDR1 as MNHNY and CDR2 as SVGAGI (reference sequence). The CDR3 has 14 amino acids. For the CDR3, the DNA is TGTGCCAGCAGTTTGAGAGGCATTGTTCGGGGCTACACCTTC. Translation gives CASSLRGIVRGYTF.

DNA of the CDR3: TGTGCCAGCAGTTACCTCAGACAGGGCTTGGACACTGAAGCTTTCTTT. Its translation: CASSYLRQGLDTEAFF. The chain joins TRBV6-5 to TRBJ1-1; 7 bases are shared with TRBD1. The junction had 9 bases not matched to a gene; V was cut back by 2 bases and J by 3 bases. CDR1 and CDR2 from the germline V gene are MNHEY and SVGAGI. This CDR3 comprises 16 residues.

A few counts support this clone. The sample contains more than one DNA sequence encoding this CDR3. This rearrangement joins TRBV2 to TRBJ2-1; the D gene is possibly TRBD2 (5 bases). Germline V CDR1 and CDR2: SNHLY, FYNNEI. This CDR3 is 15 amino acids long. V was shortened by 1 base and J by 6 bases, with 13 bases between the two germline ends. The DNA of the CDR3 is TGTGCCAGCAGTGAAGGGCTAGCCGGTGGCAATGAGCAGTTCTTC. Protein sequence: CASSEGLAGGNEQFF.

The rearrangement uses TRBV30 and TRBJ2-1, with 13 bases lining up with TRBD2. The CDR3 is made up of 15 amino acids. V dropped 3 bases and J dropped 15; count of bases not matched to a gene: 14. Per germline, CDR1 GTSNPN and CDR2 SVGIG (reference sequence). The CDR3 is CAWRLGTSGVSRPFF. The CDR3 DNA reads TGTGCCTGGAGACTCGGGACTAGCGGGGTATCGAGACCGTTCTTC.

The chain is built from TRBV18 and TRBJ1-2; tentative D call: TRBD1 (6 bases). Germline CDR1 reads KGHSH; CDR2 reads LQKENI. The CDR3 length is 12 residues. V was cut by 4 bases and J by 6 bases, with 9 bases left in between. CDR3 in amino acids: CASSLNRDGYTF. The CDR3 region has the DNA TGTGCCAGCTCACTAAACAGGGATGGCTACACCTTC.

CDR3 residues: CASSYSGREAIQYF. In DNA form, the CDR3 reads TGTGCCAGCAGTTACTCGGGCAGGGAGGCCATTCAGTACTTC. The chain has TRBV6-5 and TRBJ2-4; possible D gene TRBD2, 6 bases. This CDR3 is 14 amino acids long. Germline values: CDR1 MNHEY, CDR2 SVGAGI. The V gene lost 0 bases and the J gene lost 9 bases, with 12 bases spanning the gap.